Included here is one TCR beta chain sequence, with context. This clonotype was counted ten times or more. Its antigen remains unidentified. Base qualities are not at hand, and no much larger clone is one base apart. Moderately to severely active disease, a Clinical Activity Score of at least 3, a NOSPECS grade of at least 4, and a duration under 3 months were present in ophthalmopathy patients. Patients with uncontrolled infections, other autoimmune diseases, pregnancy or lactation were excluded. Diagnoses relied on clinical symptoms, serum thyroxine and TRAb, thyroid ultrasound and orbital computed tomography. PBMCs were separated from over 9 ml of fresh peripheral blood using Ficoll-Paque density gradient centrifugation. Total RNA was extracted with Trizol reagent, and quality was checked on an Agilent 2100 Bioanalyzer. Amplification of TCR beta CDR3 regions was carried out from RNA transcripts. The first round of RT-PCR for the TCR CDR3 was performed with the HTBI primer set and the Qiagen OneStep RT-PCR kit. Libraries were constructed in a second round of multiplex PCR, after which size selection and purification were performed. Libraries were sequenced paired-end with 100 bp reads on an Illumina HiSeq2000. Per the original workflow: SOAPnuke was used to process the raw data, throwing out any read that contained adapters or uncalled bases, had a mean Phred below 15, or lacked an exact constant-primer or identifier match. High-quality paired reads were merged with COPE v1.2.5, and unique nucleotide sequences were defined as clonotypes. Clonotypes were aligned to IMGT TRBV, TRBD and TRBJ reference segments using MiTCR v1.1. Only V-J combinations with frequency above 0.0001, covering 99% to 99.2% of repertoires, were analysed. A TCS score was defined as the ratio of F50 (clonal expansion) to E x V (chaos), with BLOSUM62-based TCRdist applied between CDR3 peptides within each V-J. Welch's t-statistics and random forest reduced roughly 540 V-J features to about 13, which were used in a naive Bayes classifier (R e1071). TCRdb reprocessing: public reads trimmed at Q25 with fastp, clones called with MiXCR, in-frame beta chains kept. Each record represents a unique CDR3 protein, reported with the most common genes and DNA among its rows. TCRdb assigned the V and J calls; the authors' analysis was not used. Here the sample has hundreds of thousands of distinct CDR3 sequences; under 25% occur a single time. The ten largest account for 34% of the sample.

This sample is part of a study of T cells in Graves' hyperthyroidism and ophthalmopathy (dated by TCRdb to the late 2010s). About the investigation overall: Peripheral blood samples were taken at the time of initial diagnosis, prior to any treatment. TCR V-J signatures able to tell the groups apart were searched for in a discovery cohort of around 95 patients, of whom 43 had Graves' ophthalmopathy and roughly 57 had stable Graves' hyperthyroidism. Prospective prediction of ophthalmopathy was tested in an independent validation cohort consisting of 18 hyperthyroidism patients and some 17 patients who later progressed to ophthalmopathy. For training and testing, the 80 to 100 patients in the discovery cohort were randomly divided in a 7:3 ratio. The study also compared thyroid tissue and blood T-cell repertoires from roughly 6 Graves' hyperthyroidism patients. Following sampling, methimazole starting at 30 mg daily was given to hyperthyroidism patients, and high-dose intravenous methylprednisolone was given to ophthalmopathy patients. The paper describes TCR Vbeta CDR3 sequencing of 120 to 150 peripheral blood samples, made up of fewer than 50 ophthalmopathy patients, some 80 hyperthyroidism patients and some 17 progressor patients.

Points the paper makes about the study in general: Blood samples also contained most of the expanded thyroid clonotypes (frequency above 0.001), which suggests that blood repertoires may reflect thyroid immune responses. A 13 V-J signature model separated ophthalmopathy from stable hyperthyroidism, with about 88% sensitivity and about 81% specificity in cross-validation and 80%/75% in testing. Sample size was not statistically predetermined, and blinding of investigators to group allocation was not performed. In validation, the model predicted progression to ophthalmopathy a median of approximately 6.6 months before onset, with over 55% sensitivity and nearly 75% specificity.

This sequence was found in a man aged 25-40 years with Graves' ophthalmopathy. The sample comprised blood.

CDR3 reads: CASRRKLAAMGEQYF. The bases read TGTGCCAGCAGGCGCAAACTAGCGGCAATGGGGGAGCAGTACTTC. In this chain, TRBV2 is recombined with TRBJ2-7, and 8 junction bases match TRBD2. The CDR3 runs 15 amino acids, cysteine and phenylalanine included. This entry keeps only the CDR3 DNA: 45 bases, framed from base 1. Trimmed from V: 6 bases; trimmed from J: 7 bases; junction bases lacking a gene match: 14. Taken from the germline V gene, the CDR1 and CDR2 loops are SNHLY and FYNNEI.